One sample yielded the 4 T cell receptor beta chains listed below, sequenced in a study of radiotherapy plus CTLA-4 blockade in lung cancer. Some clones are missing from TCRdb's copy, which holds only in-frame ones; the method was immunoSEQ multiplex PCR. Among over 60,000 clones listed, around 86% were seen once. This specimen was peripheral blood, taken from a patient treated with radiotherapy plus ipilimumab. Receptor source: a human donor with non-small cell lung cancer that progressed on radiotherapy plus ipilimumab.

The CDR3 DNA reads as TGTGCCAGCGTGCCAGGGGGTTCGACCTATGGCTACACCTTC. Residues: CASVPGGSTYGYTF. The chain joins TRBV5-6 to TRBJ1-2, with 7 nucleotides matching TRBD1. Germline V gene lookup returns CDR1 SGHDT and CDR2 YYEEEE. There are 14 residues in the CDR3. After removal of 7 bases from V and 4 bases from J, the junction contained 10 bases not matched to a gene.

The chain is built from TRBV9 and TRBJ1-3; TRBD1 might be the D (6 bases). The V end lost 0 bases, the J end lost 4 bases, and 17 bases lay between the germline ends. The CDR3 spans 17 residues. Looked up from germline, CDR1 is SGDLS and CDR2 is YYNGEE. CDR3 loop: CASSVAPWVGHGNTIYF. In DNA form, the CDR3 reads TGTGCCAGCAGCGTAGCGCCCTGGGTGGGACACGGAAACACCATATATTTT.

The chain couples TRBV5-1 to TRBJ2-7; 9 bases match TRBD2. V was pared by 0 bases and J by 1 base, with 11 bases of the junction left unmatched. Germline V gene sequence: CDR1 SGHRS, CDR2 YFSETQ. The CDR3 has 18 residues. The CDR3 DNA is TGCGCCAGCAGCTTGGAGCCCAGTGGTAGCGGGGGATCCTACGAGCAGTACTTC. Protein product: CASSLEPSGSGGSYEQYF.

The V call is TRBV9, the J call TRBJ1-4; possible D gene TRBD1, 5 bases. The CDR3 loop spans 15 amino acids. Germline V gene lookup returns CDR1 SGDLS and CDR2 YYNGEE. The V end was cut by 4 bases, the J end by 3 bases, with 13 bases between. The CDR3, as DNA: TGTGCCAGCAGCACGACTCCGGGGGCTAATGAAAAACTGTTTTTT. Translating it yields CASSTTPGANEKLFF.